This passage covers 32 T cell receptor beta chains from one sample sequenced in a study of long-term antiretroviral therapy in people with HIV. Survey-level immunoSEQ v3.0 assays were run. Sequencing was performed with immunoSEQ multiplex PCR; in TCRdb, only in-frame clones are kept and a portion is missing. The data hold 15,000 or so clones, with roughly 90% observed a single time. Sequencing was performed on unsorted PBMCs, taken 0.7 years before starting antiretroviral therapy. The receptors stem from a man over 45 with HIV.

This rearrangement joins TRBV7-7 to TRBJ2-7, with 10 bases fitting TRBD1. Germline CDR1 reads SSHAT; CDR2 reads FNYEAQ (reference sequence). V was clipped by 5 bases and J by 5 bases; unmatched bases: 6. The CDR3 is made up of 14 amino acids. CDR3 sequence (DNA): TGTGCCAGCAGCCCGACAGGGGGCAGGGACGAGCAGTACTTC. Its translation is CASSPTGGRDEQYF.

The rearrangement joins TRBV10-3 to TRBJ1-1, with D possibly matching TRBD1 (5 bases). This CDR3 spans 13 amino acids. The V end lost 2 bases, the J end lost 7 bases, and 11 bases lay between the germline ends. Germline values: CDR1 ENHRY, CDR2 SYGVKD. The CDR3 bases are TGTGCCATCAGTGAGGGGGGAGTCGGTGAAGCTTTCTTT. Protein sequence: CAISEGGVGEAFF.

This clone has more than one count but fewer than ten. CDR3 DNA: TGTGCCAGCAGCTTCTGGCGGGGGGGCGGGACCCAGTACTTC. Amino acid sequence: CASSFWRGGGTQYF. The genes are TRBV7-9 and TRBJ2-5, with 9 positions matching TRBD2. The CDR3 sequence is 14 residues long. Germline-derived CDR1 and CDR2 are SEHNR and FQNEAQ (reference sequence). V trimming: 3 bases; J trimming: 7 bases; junction bases outside the gene matches: 6.

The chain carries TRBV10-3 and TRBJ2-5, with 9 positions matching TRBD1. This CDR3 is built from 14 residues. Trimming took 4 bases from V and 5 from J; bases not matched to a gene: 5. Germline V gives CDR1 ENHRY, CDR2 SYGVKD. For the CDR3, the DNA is TGTGCCATCAGTGGGTCGACAGGGGGGGAGACCCAGTACTTC. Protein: CAISGSTGGETQYF.

In nucleotides, the CDR3 is TGCGCCAGCAGCCAAGGAGGGGGGGTAGTCGATACGCAGTATTTT. It yields the protein CASSQGGGVVDTQYF. The chain joins TRBV4-3 to TRBJ2-3, with TRBD2 as a possible D gene (7 bases). The CDR3 totals 15 residues. Germline V gene sequence: CDR1 LGHNA, CDR2 YSLEER. Trimming took off 1 base at V and 6 bases at J, with 14 bases between the two ends.

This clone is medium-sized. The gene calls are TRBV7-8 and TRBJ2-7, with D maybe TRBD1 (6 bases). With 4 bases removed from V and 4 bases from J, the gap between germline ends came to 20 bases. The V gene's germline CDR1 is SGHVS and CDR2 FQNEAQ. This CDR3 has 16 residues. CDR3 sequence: CASSSPKGGTGYEQYF. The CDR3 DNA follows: TGTGCCAGCAGCTCTCCTAAAGGGGGTACCGGTTACGAGCAGTACTTC.

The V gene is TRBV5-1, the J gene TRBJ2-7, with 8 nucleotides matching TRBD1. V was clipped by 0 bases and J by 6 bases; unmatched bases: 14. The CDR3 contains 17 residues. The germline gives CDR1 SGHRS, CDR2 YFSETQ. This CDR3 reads CASSLDPLGQGTVEQYF. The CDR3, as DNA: TGCGCCAGCAGCTTGGACCCCTTAGGACAGGGCACCGTCGAGCAGTACTTC.

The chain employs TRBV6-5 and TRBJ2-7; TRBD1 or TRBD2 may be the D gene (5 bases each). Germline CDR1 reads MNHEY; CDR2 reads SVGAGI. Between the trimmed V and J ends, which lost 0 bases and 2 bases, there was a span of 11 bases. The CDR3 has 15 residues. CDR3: CASSYSPGTPYEQYF. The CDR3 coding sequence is TGTGCCAGCAGTTACTCACCGGGGACCCCCTACGAGCAGTACTTC.

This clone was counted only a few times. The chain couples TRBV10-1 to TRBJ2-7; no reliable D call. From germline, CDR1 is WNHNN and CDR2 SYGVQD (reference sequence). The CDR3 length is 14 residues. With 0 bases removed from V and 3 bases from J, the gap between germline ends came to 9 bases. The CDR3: CASSESGIGYEQYF. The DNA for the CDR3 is TGCGCCAGCAGTGAGTCGGGGATCGGCTACGAGCAGTACTTC.

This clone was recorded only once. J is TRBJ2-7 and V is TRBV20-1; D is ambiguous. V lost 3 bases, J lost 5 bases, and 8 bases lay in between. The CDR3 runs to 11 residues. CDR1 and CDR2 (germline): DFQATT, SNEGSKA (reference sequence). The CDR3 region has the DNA TGCAGTGCTAGTTATCGTAACGAGCAGTACTTC. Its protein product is CSASYRNEQYF.

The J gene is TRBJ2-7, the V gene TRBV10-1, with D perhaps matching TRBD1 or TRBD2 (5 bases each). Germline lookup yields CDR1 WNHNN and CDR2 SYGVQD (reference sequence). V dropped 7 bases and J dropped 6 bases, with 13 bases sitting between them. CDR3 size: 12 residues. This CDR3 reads CASTAGTGEQYF. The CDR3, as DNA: TGCGCCAGCACCGCCGGGACGGGCGAGCAGTACTTC.

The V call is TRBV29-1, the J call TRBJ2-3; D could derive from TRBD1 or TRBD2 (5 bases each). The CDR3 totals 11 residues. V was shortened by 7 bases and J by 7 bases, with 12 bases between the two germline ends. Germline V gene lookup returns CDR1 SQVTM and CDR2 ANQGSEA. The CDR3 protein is CSGDLLNTQYF. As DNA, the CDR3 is TGCAGCGGGGACCTTTTGAATACGCAGTATTTT.

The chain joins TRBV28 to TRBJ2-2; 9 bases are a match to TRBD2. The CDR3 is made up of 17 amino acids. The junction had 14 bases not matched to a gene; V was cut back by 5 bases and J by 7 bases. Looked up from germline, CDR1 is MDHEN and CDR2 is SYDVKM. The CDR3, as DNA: TGTGCCAGCAGTCCTCCCCAGCTAGCGGGGTGGCTCGGGGAGCTGTTTTTT. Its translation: CASSPPQLAGWLGELFF.

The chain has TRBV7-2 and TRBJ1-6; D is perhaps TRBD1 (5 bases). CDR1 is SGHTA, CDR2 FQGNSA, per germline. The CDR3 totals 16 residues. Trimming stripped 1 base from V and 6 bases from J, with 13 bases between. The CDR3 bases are TGTGCCAGCAGCTTAGAGGACCCAGGGCGTAATTCACCCCTCCACTTT. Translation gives CASSLEDPGRNSPLHF.

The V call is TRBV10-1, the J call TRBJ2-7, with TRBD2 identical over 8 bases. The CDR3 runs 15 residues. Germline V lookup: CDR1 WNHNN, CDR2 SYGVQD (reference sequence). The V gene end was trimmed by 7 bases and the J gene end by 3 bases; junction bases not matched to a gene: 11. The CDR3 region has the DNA TGCGCCAGCATTCCGGGACTAGTAGCCCACTACGAGCAGTACTTC. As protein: CASIPGLVAHYEQYF.

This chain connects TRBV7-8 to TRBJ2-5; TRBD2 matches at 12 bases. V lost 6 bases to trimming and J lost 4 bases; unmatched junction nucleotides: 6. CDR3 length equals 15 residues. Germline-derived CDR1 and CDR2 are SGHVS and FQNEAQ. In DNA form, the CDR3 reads TGTGCCAGCAGTCAGACTAGCGGGGGCCTAGAGACCCAGTACTTC. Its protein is CASSQTSGGLETQYF.

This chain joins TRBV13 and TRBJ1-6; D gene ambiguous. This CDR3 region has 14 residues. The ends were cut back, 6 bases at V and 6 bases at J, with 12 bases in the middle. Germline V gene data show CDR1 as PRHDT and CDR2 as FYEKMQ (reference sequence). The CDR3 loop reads CASSNGRSNSPLHF. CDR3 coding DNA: TGTGCCAGCAGTAACGGACGGAGTAATTCACCCCTCCACTTT.

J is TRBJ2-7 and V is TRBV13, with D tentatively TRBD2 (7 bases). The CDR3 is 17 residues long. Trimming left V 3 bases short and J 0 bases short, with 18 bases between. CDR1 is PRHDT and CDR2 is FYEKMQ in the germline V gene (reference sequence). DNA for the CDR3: TGTGCCAGCAGCTTTCAGTTCAGGGGAGGGCTCTCCTACGAGCAGTACTTC. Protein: CASSFQFRGGLSYEQYF.

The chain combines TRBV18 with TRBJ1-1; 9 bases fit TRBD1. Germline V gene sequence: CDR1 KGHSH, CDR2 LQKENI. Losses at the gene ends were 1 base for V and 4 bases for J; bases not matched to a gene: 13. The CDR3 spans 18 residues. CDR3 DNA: TGTGCCAGCTCACCACTGGGGACAGGGACGTATTTTGGCACTGAAGCTTTCTTT. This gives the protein CASSPLGTGTYFGTEAFF.

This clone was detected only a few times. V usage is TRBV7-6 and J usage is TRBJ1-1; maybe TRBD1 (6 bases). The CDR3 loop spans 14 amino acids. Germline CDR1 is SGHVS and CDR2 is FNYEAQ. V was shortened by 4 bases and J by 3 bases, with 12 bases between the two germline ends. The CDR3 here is CASSSQGLDTEAFF. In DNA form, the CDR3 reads TGTGCCAGCAGCTCACAGGGATTGGACACTGAAGCTTTCTTT. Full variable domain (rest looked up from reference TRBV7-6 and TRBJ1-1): GAGVSQSPRYKVTKRGQDVALRCDPISGHVSLYWYRQALGQGPEFLTYFNYEAQQDKSGLPNDRFSAERPEGSISTLTIQRTEQRDSAMYRCASSSQGLDTEAFFGQGTRLTVV.

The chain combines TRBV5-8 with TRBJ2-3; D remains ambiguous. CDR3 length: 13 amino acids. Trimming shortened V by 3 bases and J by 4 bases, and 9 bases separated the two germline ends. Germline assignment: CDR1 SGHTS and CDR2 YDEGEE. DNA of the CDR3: TGTGCCAGCAGCTGGCCCGGGTCAGATACGCAGTATTTT. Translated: CASSWPGSDTQYF.

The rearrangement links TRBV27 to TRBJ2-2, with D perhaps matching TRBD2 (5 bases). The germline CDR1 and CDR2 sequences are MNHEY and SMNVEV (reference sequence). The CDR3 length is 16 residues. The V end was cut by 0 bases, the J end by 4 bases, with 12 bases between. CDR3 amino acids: CASSLSDQRSTGELFF. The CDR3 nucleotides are TGTGCCAGCAGTTTATCGGACCAGCGGAGCACCGGGGAGCTGTTTTTT.

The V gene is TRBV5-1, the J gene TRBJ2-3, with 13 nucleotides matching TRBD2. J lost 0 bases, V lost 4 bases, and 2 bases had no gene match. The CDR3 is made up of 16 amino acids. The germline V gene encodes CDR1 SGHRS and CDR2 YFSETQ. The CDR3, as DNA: TGCGCCAGCAGCCCGGGACTAGCGGGGAGCACAGATACGCAGTATTTT. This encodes CASSPGLAGSTDTQYF.

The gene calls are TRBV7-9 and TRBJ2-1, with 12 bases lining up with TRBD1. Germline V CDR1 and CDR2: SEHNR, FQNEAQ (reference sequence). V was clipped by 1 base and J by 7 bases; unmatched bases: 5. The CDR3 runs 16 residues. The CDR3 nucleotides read TGTGCCAGCAGCTTAGGGGACAGGGGGCGTAAAAATGAGCAGTTCTTC. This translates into CASSLGDRGRKNEQFF.

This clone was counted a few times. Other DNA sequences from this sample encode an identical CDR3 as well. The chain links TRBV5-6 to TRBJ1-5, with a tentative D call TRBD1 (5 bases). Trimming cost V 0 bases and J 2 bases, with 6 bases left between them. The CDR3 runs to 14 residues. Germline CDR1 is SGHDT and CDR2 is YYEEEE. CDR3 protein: CASSLGGGNQPQHF. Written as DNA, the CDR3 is TGTGCCAGCAGCTTGGGAGGGGGCAATCAGCCCCAGCATTTT. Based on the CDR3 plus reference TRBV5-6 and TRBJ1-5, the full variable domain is DAGVTQSPTHLIKTRGQQVTLRCSPKSGHDTVSWYQQALGQGPQFIFQYYEEEERQRGNFPDRFSGHQFPNYSSELNVNALLLGDSALYLCASSLGGGNQPQHFGDGTRLSIL.

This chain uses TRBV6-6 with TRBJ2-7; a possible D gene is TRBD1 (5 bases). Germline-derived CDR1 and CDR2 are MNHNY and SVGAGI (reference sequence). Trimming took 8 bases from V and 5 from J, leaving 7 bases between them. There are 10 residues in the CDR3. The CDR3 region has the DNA TGTGCCAGCGGGGCTAACGAGCAGTACTTC. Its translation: CASGANEQYF.

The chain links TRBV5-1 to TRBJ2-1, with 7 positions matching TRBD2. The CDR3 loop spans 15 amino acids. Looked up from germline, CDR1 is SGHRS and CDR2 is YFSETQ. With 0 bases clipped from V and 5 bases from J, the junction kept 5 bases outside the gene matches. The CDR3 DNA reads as TGCGCCAGCAGCTTGGTACCCAGCGGGGACAATGAGCAGTTCTTC. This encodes CASSLVPSGDNEQFF.

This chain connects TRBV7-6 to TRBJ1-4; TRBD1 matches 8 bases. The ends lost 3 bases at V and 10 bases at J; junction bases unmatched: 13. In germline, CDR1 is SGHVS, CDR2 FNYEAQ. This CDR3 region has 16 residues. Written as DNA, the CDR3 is TGTGCCAGCAGCTTGGTCCAGGGGGCGGATTATGGAAAACTGTTTTTT. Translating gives CASSLVQGADYGKLFF.

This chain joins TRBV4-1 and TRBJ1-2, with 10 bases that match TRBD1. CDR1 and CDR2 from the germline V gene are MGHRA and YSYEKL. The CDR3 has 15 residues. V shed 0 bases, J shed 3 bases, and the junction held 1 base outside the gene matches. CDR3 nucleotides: TGCGCCAGCAGCCAAGACGGGACAGGGGACTATGGCTACACCTTC. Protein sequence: CASSQDGTGDYGYTF.

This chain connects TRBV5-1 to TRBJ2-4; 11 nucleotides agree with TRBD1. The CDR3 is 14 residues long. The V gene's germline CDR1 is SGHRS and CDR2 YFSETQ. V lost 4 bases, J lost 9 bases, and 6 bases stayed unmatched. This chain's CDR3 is CASSPGQGEGIQYF. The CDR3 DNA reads TGCGCCAGCAGCCCGGGACAGGGGGAGGGCATTCAGTACTTC.

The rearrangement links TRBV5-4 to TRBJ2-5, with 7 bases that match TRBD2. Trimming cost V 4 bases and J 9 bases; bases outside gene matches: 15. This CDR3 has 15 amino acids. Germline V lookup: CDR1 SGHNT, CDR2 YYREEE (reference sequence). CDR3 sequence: CASSTMMRGGSAQYF. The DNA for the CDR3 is TGTGCCAGCAGCACCATGATGCGCGGGGGATCGGCCCAGTACTTC.

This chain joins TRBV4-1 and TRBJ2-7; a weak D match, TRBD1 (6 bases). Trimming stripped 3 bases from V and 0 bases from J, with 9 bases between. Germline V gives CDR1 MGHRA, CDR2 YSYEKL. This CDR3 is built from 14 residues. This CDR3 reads CASSQWTVSYEQYF. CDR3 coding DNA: TGCGCCAGCAGCCAGTGGACAGTCTCCTACGAGCAGTACTTC.